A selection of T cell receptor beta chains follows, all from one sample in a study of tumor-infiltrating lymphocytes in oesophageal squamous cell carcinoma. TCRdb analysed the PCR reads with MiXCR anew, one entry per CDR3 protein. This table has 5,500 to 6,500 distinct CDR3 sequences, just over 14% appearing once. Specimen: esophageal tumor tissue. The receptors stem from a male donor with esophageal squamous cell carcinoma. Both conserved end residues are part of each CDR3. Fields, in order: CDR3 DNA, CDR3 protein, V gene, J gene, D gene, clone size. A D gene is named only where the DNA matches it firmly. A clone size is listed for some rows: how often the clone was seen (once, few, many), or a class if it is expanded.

DNA: TGTGCCAGCAGCAGGTCAGGGCGAGAGACCCAGTACTTC
CDR3: CASSRSGRETQYF
V: TRBV2
J: TRBJ2-5
D: .
size: many

DNA: TGTGCCAGTAGCCCTCTCGGACTAGCCGGGAACACCGGGGAGCTGTTTTTT
CDR3: CASSPLGLAGNTGELFF
V: TRBV19
J: TRBJ2-2
D: TRBD2
size: many

DNA: TGTGCCAGCAGCTTTAGCGGGGGGGCGGGAGATACGCAGTATTTT
CDR3: CASSFSGGAGDTQYF
V: TRBV5-4
J: TRBJ2-3
D: TRBD2
size: many

DNA: TGTGCCAGCAGTCCACGTACAGGGCAGAACACTGAAGCTTTCTTT
CDR3: CASSPRTGQNTEAFF
V: TRBV6-1
J: TRBJ1-1
D: .
size: many

DNA: TGTGCCAGCAGTTACTCGATCCCGGGTGGTAGCGGGGGGGCCTCGAACATTCAGTACTTC
CDR3: CASSYSIPGGSGGASNIQYF
V: TRBV6-6
J: TRBJ2-4
D: TRBD2
size: many

DNA: TGTGCCAGCAGTTTAGCGCTGAACACTGAAGCTTTCTTT
CDR3: CASSLALNTEAFF
V: TRBV12-3/TRBV12-4
J: TRBJ1-1
D: .
size: medium-sized

DNA: TGTGCCAGCAGTTGGTGGCCTGAGAACACCGGGGAGCTGTACTTC
CDR3: CASSWWPENTGELYF
V: TRBV12-3/TRBV12-4
J: TRBJ2-4
D: .
size: few

DNA: TGTGCCATCAGTGAGTCTGATAGCGGGGGAGATGAGCAGTACTTC
CDR3: CAISESDSGGDEQYF
V: TRBV10-3
J: TRBJ2-7
D: TRBD2
size: many

DNA: TGTGCCAGCGGCTTACGAGGGTTGGATGAGCAGTGGTTC
CDR3: CASGLRGLDEQWF
V: TRBV7-9
J: TRBJ2-1
D: .
size: .

DNA: TGTGCCAGCAAGGGGGACGGGAACTATGGCTACACCTTC
CDR3: CASKGDGNYGYTF
V: TRBV6-1
J: TRBJ1-2
D: .
size: many

DNA: TGTGCCAGCAGCTTGGGGGCGCGGGTTCGGTTAGGCGGGGAGCTGTTTTTT
CDR3: CASSLGARVRLGGELFF
V: TRBV5-6
J: TRBJ2-2
D: .
size: many

DNA: TGTGCCAGCAGCTCCCTACGGGGCCCCAACGGGGAGCTGTTTTTT
CDR3: CASSSLRGPNGELFF
V: TRBV11-2
J: TRBJ2-2
D: .
size: many

DNA: TGTGCCAGCAGTGGGTACAATCAGCCCCAGCATTTT
CDR3: CASSGYNQPQHF
V: TRBV25-1
J: TRBJ1-5
D: .
size: .

DNA: TGTGCCAGCAGCCGACAGGGGTACACTGAAGCTTTCTTT
CDR3: CASSRQGYTEAFF
V: TRBV11-2
J: TRBJ1-1
D: TRBD1
size: many

DNA: TGTGCCAGCAGTATCAGGGAGAGGACTGAAGCTTTCTTT
CDR3: CASSIRERTEAFF
V: TRBV12-3/TRBV12-4
J: TRBJ1-1
D: .
size: medium-sized

DNA: TGTGCCAGCAGTGAGGGGACCAGAGGGGGATACGAAAAACTGTTTTTT
CDR3: CASSEGTRGGYEKLFF
V: TRBV6-1
J: TRBJ1-4
D: .
size: medium-sized

DNA: TGTGCCAGCAGGACTAGCGGTGGTTCCTACGAGCAGTACTTT
CDR3: CASRTSGGSYEQYF
V: TRBV28
J: TRBJ1-6
D: .
size: .

DNA: TGTGCCAGCAGCTTCCAGGGCCAAGAGACCCAGTACTTC
CDR3: CASSFQGQETQYF
V: TRBV7-9
J: TRBJ2-5
D: .
size: hyperexpanded

DNA: TGTGCCAGCAGGGATAAGCGGTATAGCGGGGATCCTTCTAGCACAGATACGCAGTATTTT
CDR3: CASRDKRYSGDPSSTDTQYF
V: TRBV11-2
J: TRBJ2-3
D: TRBD2
size: medium-sized

DNA: TGTGCCAGCAGCTTTAGTCCCTCTGGAAACACCATATATTTT
CDR3: CASSFSPSGNTIYF
V: TRBV7-8
J: TRBJ1-3
D: .
size: medium-sized

DNA: TGTGCCAGCAGTTTATCGGGAGACTATGGCTACACCTTC
CDR3: CASSLSGDYGYTF
V: TRBV27
J: TRBJ1-2
D: .
size: many

DNA: TGTGCCAGCAGTTTCGCTGGCAATCAGCCCCAGCATTTT
CDR3: CASSFAGNQPQHF
V: TRBV27
J: TRBJ1-5
D: .
size: many